This is a list of T cell receptor beta chains from one sample in a study of Ad26.COV2.S vaccination and SARS-CoV-2 variants. The method was immunoSEQ multiplex PCR; TCRdb's version includes in-frame clones alone and lacks a portion of them. The sample carries about 350,000 clones, more than 85% recorded once. The material sequenced was peripheral blood, taken in a trial of Ad26.COV2.S vaccine versus placebo. The receptor set was obtained from a person aged 18-60 years who received the Ad26.COV2.S COVID-19 vaccine or a placebo. Each CDR3 is given with its conserved first and last residue. A D gene is named only where the DNA matches it firmly. Only some rows state a clone size, as once, few, many or a class for expanded clones.

TRBV19	TRBJ1-1	TRBD1	NA	TGTGCCAGTAACAGGGGCACTGAAGCTTTCTTT	CASNRGTEAFF
TRBV15	TRBJ1-1	NA	NA	TGTGCCACCAGCAGAGATTACAGGGTAGAAGGGAACACTGAAGCTTTCTTT	CATSRDYRVEGNTEAFF
TRBV30	TRBJ2-7	NA	NA	TGTGCCTGCCACCCAACAGGGTCCGAGCAGTACTTC	CACHPTGSEQYF
TRBV2	TRBJ1-1	NA	NA	TGTGCCAGCAGTGAGGGGTGGAACACTGAAGCTTTCTTT	CASSEGWNTEAFF
TRBV24-1	TRBJ2-7	NA	NA	TGTGCCACCAGGCGCTTGGGGGGGGCGAACCGAAATTACTACGAGCAGTACTTC	CATRRLGGANRNYYEQYF
TRBV19	TRBJ2-4	NA	few	TGTGCCAGTAGTACCCCACAACGGCTAGCCAAAAACATTCAGTACTTC	CASSTPQRLAKNIQYF
TRBV12-3/TRBV12-4	TRBJ1-2	NA	few	TGTGCCAGCAGCCCTAGCCCCGGGGGTGGCTACACCTTC	CASSPSPGGGYTF
TRBV19	TRBJ1-2	NA	NA	TGTGCCAGTACCATATCCGCTCAGAGTAACTATGGCTACACCTTC	CASTISAQSNYGYTF
TRBV19	TRBJ2-1	NA	NA	TGTGCCAGTAGTACCTGGGACAGTATTGTAGCGGGATATTCCTACAATGAGCAGTTCTTC	CASSTWDSIVAGYSYNEQFF
TRBV19	TRBJ1-5	NA	NA	TGTGCCAGTAGTATATCGGGGAACAATCAGCCCCAGCATTTT	CASSISGNNQPQHF
TRBV6-5	TRBJ2-4	NA	NA	TGTGCCAGCAGCATCACAGGAGGGGCCAAAAACATTCAGTACTTC	CASSITGGAKNIQYF
TRBV18	TRBJ2-5	NA	NA	TGTGCCAGCTCACCTAGGGTGGGAGAGACCCAGTACTTC	CASSPRVGETQYF
TRBV18	TRBJ2-6	NA	NA	TGTGCCAGCTCCGGCCGTCAGCTTGGCTCTGGGGCCAACGTCCTGACTTTC	CASSGRQLGSGANVLTF
TRBV19	TRBJ2-7	NA	NA	TGTGCCAGTAGTATAAGGGTCGGCGGCTCCTACGAGCAGTACTTC	CASSIRVGGSYEQYF
TRBV5-1	TRBJ1-1	NA	once	TGCGCCAGCAGCTTCGAGGGGGAGAACACTGAAGCTTTCTTT	CASSFEGENTEAFF
TRBV5-1	TRBJ2-1	NA	NA	TGCGCCAGCAGCCTGAACCCTAGTAGGGACTACAATGAGCAGTTCTTC	CASSLNPSRDYNEQFF
TRBV3-1/TRBV3-2	TRBJ1-3	NA	NA	TGTGCCAGCAGCCCTGGGAGGAGTGGCAGAAGAAACACCATATATTTT	CASSPGRSGRRNTIYF
TRBV19	TRBJ1-5	NA	NA	TGTGCCAGTAGTATAAGGCGGGGCAATCAGCCCCAGCATTTT	CASSIRRGNQPQHF